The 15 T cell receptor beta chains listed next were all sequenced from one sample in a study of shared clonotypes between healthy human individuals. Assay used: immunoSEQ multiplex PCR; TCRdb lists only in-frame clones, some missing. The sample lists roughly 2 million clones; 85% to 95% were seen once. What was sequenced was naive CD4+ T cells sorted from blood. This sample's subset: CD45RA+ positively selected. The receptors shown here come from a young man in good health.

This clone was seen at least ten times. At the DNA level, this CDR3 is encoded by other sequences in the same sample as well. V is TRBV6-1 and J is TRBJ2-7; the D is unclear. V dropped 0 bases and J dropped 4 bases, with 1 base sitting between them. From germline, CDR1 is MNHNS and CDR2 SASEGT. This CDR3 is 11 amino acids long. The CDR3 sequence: CASSEAYEQYF. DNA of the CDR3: TGTGCCAGCAGTGAAGCATACGAGCAGTACTTC.

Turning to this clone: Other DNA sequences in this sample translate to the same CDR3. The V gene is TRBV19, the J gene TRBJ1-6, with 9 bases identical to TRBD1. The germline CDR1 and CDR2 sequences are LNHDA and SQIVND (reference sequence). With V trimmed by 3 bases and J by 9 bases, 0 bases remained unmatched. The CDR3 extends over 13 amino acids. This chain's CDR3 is CASSMDRGSPLHF. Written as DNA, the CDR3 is TGTGCCAGTAGTATGGACAGGGGTTCACCCCTCCACTTT.

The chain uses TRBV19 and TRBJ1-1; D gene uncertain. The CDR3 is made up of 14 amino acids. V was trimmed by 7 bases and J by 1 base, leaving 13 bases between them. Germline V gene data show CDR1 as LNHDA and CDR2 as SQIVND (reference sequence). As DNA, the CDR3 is TGTGCCAGTACCTCCCGAACCGCGAACACTGAAGCTTTCTTT. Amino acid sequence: CASTSRTANTEAFF.

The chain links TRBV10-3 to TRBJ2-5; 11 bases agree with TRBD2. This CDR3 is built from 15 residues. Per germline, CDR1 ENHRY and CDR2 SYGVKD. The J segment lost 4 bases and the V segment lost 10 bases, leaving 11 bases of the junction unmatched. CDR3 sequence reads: CATSPALAGGETQYF. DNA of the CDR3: TGTGCCACCTCTCCTGCGCTAGCGGGGGGAGAGACCCAGTACTTC.

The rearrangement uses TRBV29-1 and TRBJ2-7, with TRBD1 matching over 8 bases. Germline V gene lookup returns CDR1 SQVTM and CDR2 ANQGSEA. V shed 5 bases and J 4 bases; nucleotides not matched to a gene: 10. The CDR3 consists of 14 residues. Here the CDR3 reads CSVRDPGQAYEQYF. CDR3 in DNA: TGCAGCGTTCGGGATCCGGGACAGGCTTACGAGCAGTACTTC.

In DNA form, the CDR3 reads TGTGCCAGCAGCGCAGACAGCGCCAATCAGCCCCAGCATTTT. Its translation is CASSADSANQPQHF. The V call is TRBV7-9, the J call TRBJ1-5; D is possibly TRBD1 (5 bases). The CDR3 contains 14 residues. Per germline, CDR1 SEHNR and CDR2 FQNEAQ (reference sequence). Between the trimmed V and J ends, which lost 5 bases and 3 bases, there was a span of 11 bases.

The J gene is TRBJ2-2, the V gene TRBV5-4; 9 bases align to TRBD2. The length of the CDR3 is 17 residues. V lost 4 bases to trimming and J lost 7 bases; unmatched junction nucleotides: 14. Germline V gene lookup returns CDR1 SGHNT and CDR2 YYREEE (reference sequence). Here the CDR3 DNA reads TGTGCCAGCAGCCCCTTGAGCGCTAGCGGGAAAGGCGGGGAGCTGTTTTTT. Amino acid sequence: CASSPLSASGKGGELFF.

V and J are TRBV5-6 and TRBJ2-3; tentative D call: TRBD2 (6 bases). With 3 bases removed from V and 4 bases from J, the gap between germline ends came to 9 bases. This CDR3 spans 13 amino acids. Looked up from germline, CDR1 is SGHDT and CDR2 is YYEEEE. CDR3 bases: TGTGCCAGCAGCTGGCGGGGCGCAGATACGCAGTATTTT. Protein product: CASSWRGADTQYF.

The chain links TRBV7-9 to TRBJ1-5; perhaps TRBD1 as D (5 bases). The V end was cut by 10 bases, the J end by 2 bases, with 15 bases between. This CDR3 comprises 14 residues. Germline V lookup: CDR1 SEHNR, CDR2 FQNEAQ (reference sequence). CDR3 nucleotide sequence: TGTGCCACCGCCTCAGGGAACGGCAATCAGCCCCAGCATTTT. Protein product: CATASGNGNQPQHF.

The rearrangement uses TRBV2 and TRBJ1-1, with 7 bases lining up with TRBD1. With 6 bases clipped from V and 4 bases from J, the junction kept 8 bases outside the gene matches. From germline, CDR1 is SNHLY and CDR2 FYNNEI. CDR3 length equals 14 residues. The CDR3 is CASSKEGAGTEAFF. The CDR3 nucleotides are TGTGCCAGCAGCAAAGAGGGGGCTGGCACTGAAGCTTTCTTT.

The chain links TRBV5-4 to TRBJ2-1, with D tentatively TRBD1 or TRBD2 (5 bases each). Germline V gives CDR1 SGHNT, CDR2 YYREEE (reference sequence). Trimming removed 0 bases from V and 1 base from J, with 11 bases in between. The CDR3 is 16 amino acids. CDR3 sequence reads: CASSLGGKGSYNEQFF. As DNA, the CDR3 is TGTGCCAGCAGCTTGGGAGGGAAGGGGTCCTACAATGAGCAGTTCTTC. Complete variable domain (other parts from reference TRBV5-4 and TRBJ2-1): ETGVTQSPTHLIKTRGQQVTLRCSSQSGHNTVSWYQQALGQGPQFIFQYYREEENGRGNFPPRFSGLQFPNYSSELNVNALELDDSALYLCASSLGGKGSYNEQFFGPGTRLTVL.

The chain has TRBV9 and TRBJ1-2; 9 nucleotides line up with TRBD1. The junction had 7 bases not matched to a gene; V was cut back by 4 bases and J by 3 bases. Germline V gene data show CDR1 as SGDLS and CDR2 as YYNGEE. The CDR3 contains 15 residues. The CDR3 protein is CASSFLGQGDYGYTF. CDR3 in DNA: TGTGCCAGCAGCTTCCTGGGACAGGGCGACTATGGCTACACCTTC.

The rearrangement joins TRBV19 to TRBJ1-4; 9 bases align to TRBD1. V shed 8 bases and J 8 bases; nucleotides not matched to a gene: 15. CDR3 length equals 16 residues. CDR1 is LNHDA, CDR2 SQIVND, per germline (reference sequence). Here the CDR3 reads CASSPGQGVMGEKLFF. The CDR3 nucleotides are TGTGCCAGTTCACCGGGACAGGGTGTAATGGGCGAAAAACTGTTTTTT.

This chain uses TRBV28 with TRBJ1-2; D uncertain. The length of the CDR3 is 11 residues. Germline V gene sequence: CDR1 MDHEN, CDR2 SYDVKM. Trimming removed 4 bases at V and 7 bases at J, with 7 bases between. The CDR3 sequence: CASSSPIGYTF. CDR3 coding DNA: TGTGCCAGCAGTTCCCCCATTGGCTACACCTTC.

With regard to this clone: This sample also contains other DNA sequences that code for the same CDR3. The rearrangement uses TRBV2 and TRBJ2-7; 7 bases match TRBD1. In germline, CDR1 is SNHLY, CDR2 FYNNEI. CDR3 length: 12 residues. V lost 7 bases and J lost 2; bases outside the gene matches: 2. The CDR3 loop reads CASNRGTYEQYF. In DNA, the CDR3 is TGTGCCAGCAACAGGGGCACCTACGAGCAGTACTTC.